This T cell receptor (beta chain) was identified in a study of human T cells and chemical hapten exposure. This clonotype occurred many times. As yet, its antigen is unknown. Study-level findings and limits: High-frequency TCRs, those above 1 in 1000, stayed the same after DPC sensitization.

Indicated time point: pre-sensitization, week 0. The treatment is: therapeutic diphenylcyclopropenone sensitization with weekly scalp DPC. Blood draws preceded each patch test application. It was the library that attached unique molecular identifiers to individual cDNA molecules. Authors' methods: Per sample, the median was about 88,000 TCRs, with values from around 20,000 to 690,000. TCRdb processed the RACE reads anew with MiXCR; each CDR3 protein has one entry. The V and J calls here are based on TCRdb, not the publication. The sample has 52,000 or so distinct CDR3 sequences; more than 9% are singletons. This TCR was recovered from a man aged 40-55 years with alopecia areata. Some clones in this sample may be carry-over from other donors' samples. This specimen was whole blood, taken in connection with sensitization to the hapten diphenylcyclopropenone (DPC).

The CDR3 loop is CSARDRRESQETQYF. In DNA form, the CDR3 reads TGCAGTGCTAGAGATCGGAGGGAGAGCCAAGAGACCCAGTACTTC. V usage is TRBV20-1 and J usage is TRBJ2-5; the D gene is possibly TRBD2 (6 bases). V was cut by 0 bases and J by 1 base, with 12 bases left in between. CDR3 length equals 15 residues. Germline CDR1 and CDR2: DFQATT and SNEGSKA (reference sequence).